These T cell receptor beta chains were read from a single sample in a study of early T cells in non-severe SARS-CoV-2 infection. TCRdb redid the calling of the 5' RACE reads with MiXCR, one entry per CDR3 protein. The table has 100,000 to 150,000 distinct CDR3 sequences, about 15% seen once. The sample consisted of whole blood. These receptors all stem from an adult who was a healthcare worker with PCR-confirmed SARS-CoV-2 infection or an uninfected control (not recorded which). Each CDR3 is given with its conserved first and last residue. A D gene is named only where the DNA matches it firmly. For some rows the clone size is stated as once, few or many, or as a class when expanded; others skip it.

CDR3 DNA: TGCAGTGCTAGCAGGGACTCTAATAACTATGGCTACACCTTC
CDR3 protein: CSASRDSNNYGYTF
D gene: -
clone size: many
V gene: TRBV20-1
J gene: TRBJ1-2

CDR3 DNA: TGTGCCAGCAGTTACAGGGGTCCAGATACGCAGTATTTT
CDR3 protein: CASSYRGPDTQYF
D gene: -
clone size: many
V gene: TRBV6-6
J gene: TRBJ2-3

CDR3 DNA: TGTGCCAGCAGTCTTTCGGTCGGCAATCAGCCCCAGCATTTT
CDR3 protein: CASSLSVGNQPQHF
D gene: -
clone size: few
V gene: TRBV3-1
J gene: TRBJ1-5

CDR3 DNA: TGTGCCAGCACCCTGAGAGGGGCCAACGTCCTGACTTTC
CDR3 protein: CASTLRGANVLTF
D gene: -
clone size: few
V gene: TRBV7-9
J gene: TRBJ2-6

CDR3 DNA: TGTGCCACCAGTGCCATAGGACAGCAGGGCACAGATACGCAGTATTTT
CDR3 protein: CATSAIGQQGTDTQYF
D gene: -
clone size: few
V gene: TRBV24-1
J gene: TRBJ2-3

CDR3 DNA: TGCGCCAGCAGCCCCTTGAACGGCAGGAACTATGGCTACACCTTC
CDR3 protein: CASSPLNGRNYGYTF
D gene: -
clone size: few
V gene: TRBV5-1
J gene: TRBJ1-2

CDR3 DNA: TGTGCCAGCAGCTTAGTGGGTTGGGAAGTTAACACCGGGGAGCTGTTTTTT
CDR3 protein: CASSLVGWEVNTGELFF
D gene: -
clone size: few
V gene: TRBV7-8
J gene: TRBJ2-2

CDR3 DNA: TGTGCCAGCACCCCCTTGTTTGGGACAGGGGCGAACACCGGGGAGCTGTTTTTT
CDR3 protein: CASTPLFGTGANTGELFF
D gene: TRBD1
clone size: few
V gene: TRBV7-6
J gene: TRBJ2-2

CDR3 DNA: TGCAGCGTTGGGAGGACAGAAGCTTTCTTT
CDR3 protein: CSVGRTEAFF
D gene: -
clone size: few
V gene: TRBV29-1
J gene: TRBJ1-1

CDR3 DNA: TGTGCCAGTAGTATAGGGGGACTAGAACACAATGAGCAGTTCTTC
CDR3 protein: CASSIGGLEHNEQFF
D gene: TRBD2
clone size: medium-sized
V gene: TRBV19
J gene: TRBJ2-1

CDR3 DNA: TGTGCCACCAGTGACGCGGACAGGACAGGGGCCGATACGCAGTATTTT
CDR3 protein: CATSDADRTGADTQYF
D gene: TRBD1
clone size: few
V gene: TRBV24-1
J gene: TRBJ2-3

CDR3 DNA: TGTGCCAGCAGCTTGGCCGGGACAGGGGGCACCGGGGAGCTGTTTTTT
CDR3 protein: CASSLAGTGGTGELFF
D gene: TRBD1
clone size: many
V gene: TRBV7-9
J gene: TRBJ2-2

CDR3 DNA: TGTGCCAGCAATCTTCGCGCTGGACAGGGGCTGGATACGCAGTATTTT
CDR3 protein: CASNLRAGQGLDTQYF
D gene: TRBD1
clone size: -
V gene: TRBV27
J gene: TRBJ2-3

CDR3 DNA: TGTGCCAGCGGGGACAGGAACACTGAAGCTTTCTTT
CDR3 protein: CASGDRNTEAFF
D gene: TRBD1
clone size: -
V gene: TRBV7-9
J gene: TRBJ1-1

CDR3 DNA: TGCAGTGCTAGAGAGCAGGGTGAGGTTACAGATACGCAGTATTTT
CDR3 protein: CSAREQGEVTDTQYF
D gene: -
clone size: few
V gene: TRBV20-1
J gene: TRBJ2-3

CDR3 DNA: TGTGCCAGCAGCCAAGATCTGGACAGAGCTGAAGCTTTCTTT
CDR3 protein: CASSQDLDRAEAFF
D gene: -
clone size: few
V gene: TRBV3-1
J gene: TRBJ1-1

CDR3 DNA: TGCAGTGCTAGTGGCCAGAACACCGGGGAGCTGTTTTTT
CDR3 protein: CSASGQNTGELFF
D gene: -
clone size: few
V gene: TRBV20-1
J gene: TRBJ2-2

CDR3 DNA: TGCAGTGCTGAGCCCCATACGGGGACCATGAACACTGAAGCTTTCTTT
CDR3 protein: CSAEPHTGTMNTEAFF
D gene: -
clone size: -
V gene: TRBV20-1
J gene: TRBJ1-1

CDR3 DNA: TGTGCCAGTAGACTAGCGGGGGGGAATGAGCAGTTCTTC
CDR3 protein: CASRLAGGNEQFF
D gene: TRBD2
clone size: -
V gene: TRBV19
J gene: TRBJ2-1

CDR3 DNA: TGTGCCAGCAGTTTATCGTGGGGCACTAGCACAGATACGCAGTATTTT
CDR3 protein: CASSLSWGTSTDTQYF
D gene: -
clone size: few
V gene: TRBV27
J gene: TRBJ2-3

CDR3 DNA: TGTGCCAGCAGCTCCCCCCCCTACAATGAGCAGTTCTTC
CDR3 protein: CASSSPPYNEQFF
D gene: -
clone size: few
V gene: TRBV7-8
J gene: TRBJ2-1

CDR3 DNA: TGCAGTGCTAGGACAGGGAAGGCCAAAAACATTCAGTACTTC
CDR3 protein: CSARTGKAKNIQYF
D gene: TRBD1
clone size: once
V gene: TRBV20-1
J gene: TRBJ2-4

CDR3 DNA: TGCAGCGTTGCACAGGGGACGATGAACACTGAAGCTTTCTTT
CDR3 protein: CSVAQGTMNTEAFF
D gene: TRBD1
clone size: -
V gene: TRBV29-1
J gene: TRBJ1-1

CDR3 DNA: TGTGCCAGCAGCCCCCAAGGTGGGGCCAACGTCCTGACTTTC
CDR3 protein: CASSPQGGANVLTF
D gene: -
clone size: few
V gene: TRBV7-3
J gene: TRBJ2-6

CDR3 DNA: TGTGCCAGCTCCTCTACTACTTTCGATGGCTACACCTTC
CDR3 protein: CASSSTTFDGYTF
D gene: -
clone size: few
V gene: TRBV3-1
J gene: TRBJ1-2

CDR3 DNA: TGTGCCAGCAGCGTTGGCCCTCTGTTGATCAAAAACATTCAGTACTTC
CDR3 protein: CASSVGPLLIKNIQYF
D gene: -
clone size: -
V gene: TRBV3-1
J gene: TRBJ2-4

CDR3 DNA: TGTGCCAGCAGCCCTACTAGCAATGAGCAGTTCTTC
CDR3 protein: CASSPTSNEQFF
D gene: -
clone size: many
V gene: TRBV12-3/TRBV12-4
J gene: TRBJ2-1

CDR3 DNA: TGCGCCAGCAGTGAGTCCGCAGGGGCCGTGTCCAAAGCTTTCTTT
CDR3 protein: CASSESAGAVSKAFF
D gene: -
clone size: -
V gene: TRBV10-1
J gene: TRBJ1-1

CDR3 DNA: TGCGCCAGCAGTTTGACAGGGAACACCGGGGAGCTGTTTTTT
CDR3 protein: CASSLTGNTGELFF
D gene: -
clone size: many
V gene: TRBV5-1
J gene: TRBJ2-2

CDR3 DNA: TGTGCCAGTAGAACGTTCGCGAACACCGGGGAGCTGTTTTTT
CDR3 protein: CASRTFANTGELFF
D gene: -
clone size: few
V gene: TRBV19
J gene: TRBJ2-2

CDR3 DNA: TGCAGTGCTGGGGGCGTAGCGGGGGAGAACCAAGAGACCCAGTACTTC
CDR3 protein: CSAGGVAGENQETQYF
D gene: TRBD2
clone size: few
V gene: TRBV20-1
J gene: TRBJ2-5

CDR3 DNA: TGTGCCAGCGCGGCGGACAGGGGAACTGAAGCTTTCTTT
CDR3 protein: CASAADRGTEAFF
D gene: TRBD1
clone size: -
V gene: TRBV12-3/TRBV12-4
J gene: TRBJ1-1

CDR3 DNA: TGTGCCAGCAGTTACTCGACCGGCTTTGGCAATCAGCCCCAGCATTTT
CDR3 protein: CASSYSTGFGNQPQHF
D gene: -
clone size: few
V gene: TRBV6-6
J gene: TRBJ1-5

CDR3 DNA: TGTGCCAGTAGTATAGGAGGAGCGGGGGTTTACAATGAGCAGTTCTTC
CDR3 protein: CASSIGGAGVYNEQFF
D gene: TRBD2
clone size: -
V gene: TRBV19
J gene: TRBJ2-1

CDR3 DNA: TGTGCCAGCGCCACCGGGACACTAAACACTGAAGCTTTCTTT
CDR3 protein: CASATGTLNTEAFF
D gene: -
clone size: many
V gene: TRBV6-1
J gene: TRBJ1-1

CDR3 DNA: TGCAGTGCTAGTCTCGGACTAGCGGGGGGCCTGACAGATACGCAGTATTTT
CDR3 protein: CSASLGLAGGLTDTQYF
D gene: TRBD2
clone size: many
V gene: TRBV20-1
J gene: TRBJ2-3

CDR3 DNA: TGTGCCAGCACTCCCGGGACAGGGTATTATGGCTACACCTTC
CDR3 protein: CASTPGTGYYGYTF
D gene: TRBD1
clone size: -
V gene: TRBV6-6
J gene: TRBJ1-2

CDR3 DNA: TGTGCCAGCAGCCAGGGAGCGGGGGGGCCTAGGGAGCAGTTCTTC
CDR3 protein: CASSQGAGGPREQFF
D gene: TRBD2
clone size: few
V gene: TRBV3-1
J gene: TRBJ2-1

CDR3 DNA: TGTGCCAGCAGCGACACTAGCGGGATCACAGATACGCAGTATTTT
CDR3 protein: CASSDTSGITDTQYF
D gene: TRBD2
clone size: -
V gene: TRBV9
J gene: TRBJ2-3

CDR3 DNA: TGTGCCAGCAGCTTAGTGAGCGGGGCTGGGAGAGAGACCCAGTACTTC
CDR3 protein: CASSLVSGAGRETQYF
D gene: TRBD2
clone size: -
V gene: TRBV7-9
J gene: TRBJ2-5

CDR3 DNA: TGTGCCAGCAGCGTAGGGGGGCGAACAGATACGCAGTATTTT
CDR3 protein: CASSVGGRTDTQYF
D gene: -
clone size: -
V gene: TRBV9
J gene: TRBJ2-3

CDR3 DNA: TGTGCCAGCAGCCAGAGGCCTTACGAAAATACGCAGTATTTT
CDR3 protein: CASSQRPYENTQYF
D gene: -
clone size: -
V gene: TRBV4-2
J gene: TRBJ2-3

CDR3 DNA: TGCGCCAGCAAACCGGGACAGGGCTACGAGCAGTACTTC
CDR3 protein: CASKPGQGYEQYF
D gene: TRBD1
clone size: -
V gene: TRBV5-1
J gene: TRBJ2-7

CDR3 DNA: TGTGCCAGCAGCACTGTCCTCGCGGGTTTAGGCAATGAGCAGTTCTTC
CDR3 protein: CASSTVLAGLGNEQFF
D gene: -
clone size: -
V gene: TRBV21-1
J gene: TRBJ2-1

CDR3 DNA: TGCAGCGTGGGGACAGCCAACACTGAAGCTTTCTTT
CDR3 protein: CSVGTANTEAFF
D gene: TRBD1
clone size: -
V gene: TRBV29-1
J gene: TRBJ1-1

CDR3 DNA: TGTGCCAGTAGTATGGCTAGACTAGCGGGGGTGGAGACCCAGTACTTC
CDR3 protein: CASSMARLAGVETQYF
D gene: TRBD2
clone size: -
V gene: TRBV19
J gene: TRBJ2-5

CDR3 DNA: TGTGCCAGCAGCCAAGGTGTGGGGCTGCTGAACACTGAAGCTTTCTTT
CDR3 protein: CASSQGVGLLNTEAFF
D gene: -
clone size: few
V gene: TRBV3-1
J gene: TRBJ1-1

CDR3 DNA: TGTGCCAGCCATTCCACAGATACGCAGTATTTT
CDR3 protein: CASHSTDTQYF
D gene: -
clone size: -
V gene: TRBV6-1
J gene: TRBJ2-3

CDR3 DNA: TGTGCCAGTAAATTGGACAGGGTGTATGGCTACACCTTC
CDR3 protein: CASKLDRVYGYTF
D gene: TRBD1
clone size: -
V gene: TRBV19
J gene: TRBJ1-2